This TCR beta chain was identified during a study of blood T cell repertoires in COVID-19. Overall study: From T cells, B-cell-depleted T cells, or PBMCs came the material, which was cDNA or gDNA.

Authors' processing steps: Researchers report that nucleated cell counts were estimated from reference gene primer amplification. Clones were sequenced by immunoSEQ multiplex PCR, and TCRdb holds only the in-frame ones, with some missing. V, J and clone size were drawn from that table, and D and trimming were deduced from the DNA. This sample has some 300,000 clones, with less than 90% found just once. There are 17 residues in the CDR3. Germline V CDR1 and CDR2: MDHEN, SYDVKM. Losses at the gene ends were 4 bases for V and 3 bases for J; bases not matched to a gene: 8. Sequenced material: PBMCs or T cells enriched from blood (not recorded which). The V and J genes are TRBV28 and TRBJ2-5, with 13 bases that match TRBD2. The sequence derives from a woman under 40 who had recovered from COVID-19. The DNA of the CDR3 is TGTGCCAGCAGTTCCCCCGGGACTAGCGGGGCCGAAGAGACCCAGTACTTC. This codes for CASSSPGTSGAEETQYF.